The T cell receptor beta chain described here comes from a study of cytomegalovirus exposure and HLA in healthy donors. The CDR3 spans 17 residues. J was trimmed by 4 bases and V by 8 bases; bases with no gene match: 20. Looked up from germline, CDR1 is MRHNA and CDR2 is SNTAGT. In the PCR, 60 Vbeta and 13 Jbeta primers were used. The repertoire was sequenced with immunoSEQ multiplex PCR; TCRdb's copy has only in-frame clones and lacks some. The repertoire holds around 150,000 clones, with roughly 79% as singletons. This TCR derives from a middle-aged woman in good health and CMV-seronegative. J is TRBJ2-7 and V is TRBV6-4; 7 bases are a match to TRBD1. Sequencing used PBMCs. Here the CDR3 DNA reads TGTGCCAGCCAGTCGAACAGGGGAAGAGGGTTCTCTTACGAGCAGTACTTC. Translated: CASQSNRGRGFSYEQYF.